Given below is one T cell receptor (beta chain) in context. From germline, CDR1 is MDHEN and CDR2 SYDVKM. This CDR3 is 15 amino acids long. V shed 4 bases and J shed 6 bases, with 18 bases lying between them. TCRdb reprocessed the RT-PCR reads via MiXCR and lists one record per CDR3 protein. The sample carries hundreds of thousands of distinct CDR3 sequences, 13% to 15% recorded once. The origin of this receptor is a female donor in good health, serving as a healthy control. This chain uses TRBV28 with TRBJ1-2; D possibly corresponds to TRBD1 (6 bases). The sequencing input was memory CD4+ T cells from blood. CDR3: CASSSPEGRGNGYTF. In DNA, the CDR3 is TGTGCCAGCAGTTCCCCGGAGGGCAGGGGCAATGGCTACACCTTC.